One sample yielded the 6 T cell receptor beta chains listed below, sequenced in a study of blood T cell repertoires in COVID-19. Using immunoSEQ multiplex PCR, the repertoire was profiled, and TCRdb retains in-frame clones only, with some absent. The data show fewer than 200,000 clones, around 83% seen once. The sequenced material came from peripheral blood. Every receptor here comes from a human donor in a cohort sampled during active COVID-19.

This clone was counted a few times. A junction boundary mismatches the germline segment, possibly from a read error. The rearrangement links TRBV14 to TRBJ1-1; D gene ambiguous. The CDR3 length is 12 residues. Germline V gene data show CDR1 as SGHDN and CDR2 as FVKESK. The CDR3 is CASRHLGEGAFF. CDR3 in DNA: TGTGCCAGCCGCCACCTTGGCGAGGGAGCTTTCTTT.

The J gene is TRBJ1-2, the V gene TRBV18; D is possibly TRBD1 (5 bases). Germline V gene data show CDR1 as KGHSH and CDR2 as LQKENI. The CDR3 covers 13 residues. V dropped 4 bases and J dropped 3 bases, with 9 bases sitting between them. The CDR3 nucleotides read TGTGCCAGCTCACAGGGCAGGGACTATGGCTACACCTTC. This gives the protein CASSQGRDYGYTF.

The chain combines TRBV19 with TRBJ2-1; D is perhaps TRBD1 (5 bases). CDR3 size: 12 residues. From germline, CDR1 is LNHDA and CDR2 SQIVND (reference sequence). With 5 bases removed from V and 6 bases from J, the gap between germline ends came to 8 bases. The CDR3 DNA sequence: TGTGCCAGTAGTTTAGGGGCCAATGAGCAGTTCTTC. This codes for CASSLGANEQFF.

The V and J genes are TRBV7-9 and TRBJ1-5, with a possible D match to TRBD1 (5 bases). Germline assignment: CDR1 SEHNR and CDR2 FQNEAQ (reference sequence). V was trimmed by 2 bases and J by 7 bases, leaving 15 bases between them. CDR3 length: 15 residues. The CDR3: CASSLSQAGGQPQHF. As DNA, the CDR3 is TGTGCCAGCAGCTTAAGTCAAGCGGGGGGACAGCCCCAGCATTTT.

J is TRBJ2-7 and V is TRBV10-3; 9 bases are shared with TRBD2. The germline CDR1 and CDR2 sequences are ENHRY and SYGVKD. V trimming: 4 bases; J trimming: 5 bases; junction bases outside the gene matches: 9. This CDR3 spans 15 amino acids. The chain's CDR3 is CAISGISGGNNEQYF. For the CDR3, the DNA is TGTGCCATCAGTGGAATAAGCGGGGGGAATAACGAGCAGTACTTC.

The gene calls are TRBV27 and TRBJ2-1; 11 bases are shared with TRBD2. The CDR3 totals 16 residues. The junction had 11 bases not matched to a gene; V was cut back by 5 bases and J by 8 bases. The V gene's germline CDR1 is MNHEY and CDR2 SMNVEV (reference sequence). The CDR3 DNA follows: TGTGCCAGCAGTATTACCGGGACTAGCGGCGGGTATGAGCAGTTCTTC. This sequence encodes CASSITGTSGGYEQFF.